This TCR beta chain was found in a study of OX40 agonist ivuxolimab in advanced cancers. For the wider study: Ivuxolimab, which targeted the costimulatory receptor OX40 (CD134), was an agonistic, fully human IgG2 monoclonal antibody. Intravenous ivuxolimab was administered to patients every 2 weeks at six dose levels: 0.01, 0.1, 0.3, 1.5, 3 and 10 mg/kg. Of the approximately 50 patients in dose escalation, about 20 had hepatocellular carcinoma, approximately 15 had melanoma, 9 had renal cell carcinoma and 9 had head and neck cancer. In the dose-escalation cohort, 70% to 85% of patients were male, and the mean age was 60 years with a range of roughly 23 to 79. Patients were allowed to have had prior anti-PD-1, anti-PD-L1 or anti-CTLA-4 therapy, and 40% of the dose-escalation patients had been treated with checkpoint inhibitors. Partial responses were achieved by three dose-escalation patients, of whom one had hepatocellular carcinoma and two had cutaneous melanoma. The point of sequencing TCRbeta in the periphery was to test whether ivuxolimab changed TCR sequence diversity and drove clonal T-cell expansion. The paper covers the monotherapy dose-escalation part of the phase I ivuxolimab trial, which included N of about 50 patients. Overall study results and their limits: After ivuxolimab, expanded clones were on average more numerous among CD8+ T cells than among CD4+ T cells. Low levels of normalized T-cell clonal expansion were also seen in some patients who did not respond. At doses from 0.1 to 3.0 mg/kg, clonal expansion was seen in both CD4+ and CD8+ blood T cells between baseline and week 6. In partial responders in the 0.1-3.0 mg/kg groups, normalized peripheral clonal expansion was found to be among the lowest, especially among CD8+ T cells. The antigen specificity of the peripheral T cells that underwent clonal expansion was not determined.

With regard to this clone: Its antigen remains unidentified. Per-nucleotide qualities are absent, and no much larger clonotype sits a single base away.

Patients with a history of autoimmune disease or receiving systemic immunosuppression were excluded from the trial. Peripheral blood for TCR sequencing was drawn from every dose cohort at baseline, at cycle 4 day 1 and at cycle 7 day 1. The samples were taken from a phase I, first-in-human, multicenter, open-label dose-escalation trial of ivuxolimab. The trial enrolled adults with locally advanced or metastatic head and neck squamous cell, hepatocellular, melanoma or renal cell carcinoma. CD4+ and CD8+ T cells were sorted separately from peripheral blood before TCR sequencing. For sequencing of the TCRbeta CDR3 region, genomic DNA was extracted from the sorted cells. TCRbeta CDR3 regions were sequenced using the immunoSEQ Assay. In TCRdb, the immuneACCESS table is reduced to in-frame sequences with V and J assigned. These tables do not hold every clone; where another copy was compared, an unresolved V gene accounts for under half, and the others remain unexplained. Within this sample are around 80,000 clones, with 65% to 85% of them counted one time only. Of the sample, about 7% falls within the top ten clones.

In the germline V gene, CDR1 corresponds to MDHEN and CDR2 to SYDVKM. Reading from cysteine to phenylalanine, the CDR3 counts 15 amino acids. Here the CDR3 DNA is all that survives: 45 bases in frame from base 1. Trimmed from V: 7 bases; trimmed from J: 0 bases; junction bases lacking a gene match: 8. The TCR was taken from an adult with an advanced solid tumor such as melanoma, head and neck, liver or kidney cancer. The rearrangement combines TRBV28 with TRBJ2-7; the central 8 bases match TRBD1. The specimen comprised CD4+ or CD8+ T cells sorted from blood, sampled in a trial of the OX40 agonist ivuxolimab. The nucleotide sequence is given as TGTGCCAGCATTTCGGCCGGGACAGGCTCCTACGAGCAGTACTTC. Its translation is CASISAGTGSYEQYF.